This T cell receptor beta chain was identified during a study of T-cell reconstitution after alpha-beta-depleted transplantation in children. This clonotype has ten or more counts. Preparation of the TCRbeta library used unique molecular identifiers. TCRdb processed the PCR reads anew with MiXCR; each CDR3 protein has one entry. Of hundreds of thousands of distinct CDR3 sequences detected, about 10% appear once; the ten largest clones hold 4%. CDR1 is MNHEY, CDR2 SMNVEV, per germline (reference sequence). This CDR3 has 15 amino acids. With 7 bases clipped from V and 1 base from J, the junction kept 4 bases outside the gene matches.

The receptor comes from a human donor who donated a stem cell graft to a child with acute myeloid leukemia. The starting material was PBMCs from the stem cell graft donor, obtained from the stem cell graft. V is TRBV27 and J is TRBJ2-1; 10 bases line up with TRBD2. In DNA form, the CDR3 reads TGTGCCAGCAAGAGGACTAGCGGTTCCTACAATGAGCAGTTCTTC. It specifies CASKRTSGSYNEQFF.